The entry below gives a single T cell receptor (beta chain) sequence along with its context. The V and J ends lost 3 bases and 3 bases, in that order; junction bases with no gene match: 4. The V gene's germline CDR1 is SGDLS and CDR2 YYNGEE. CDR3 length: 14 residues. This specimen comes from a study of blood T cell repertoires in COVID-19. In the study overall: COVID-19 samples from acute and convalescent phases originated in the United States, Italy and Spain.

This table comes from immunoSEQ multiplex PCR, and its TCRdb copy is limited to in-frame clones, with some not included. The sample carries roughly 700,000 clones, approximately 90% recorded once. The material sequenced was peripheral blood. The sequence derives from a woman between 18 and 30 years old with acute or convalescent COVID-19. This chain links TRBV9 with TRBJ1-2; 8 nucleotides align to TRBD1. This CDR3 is CASSGTGSHYGYTF. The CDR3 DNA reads TGTGCCAGCAGCGGGACAGGGTCACACTATGGCTACACCTTC.